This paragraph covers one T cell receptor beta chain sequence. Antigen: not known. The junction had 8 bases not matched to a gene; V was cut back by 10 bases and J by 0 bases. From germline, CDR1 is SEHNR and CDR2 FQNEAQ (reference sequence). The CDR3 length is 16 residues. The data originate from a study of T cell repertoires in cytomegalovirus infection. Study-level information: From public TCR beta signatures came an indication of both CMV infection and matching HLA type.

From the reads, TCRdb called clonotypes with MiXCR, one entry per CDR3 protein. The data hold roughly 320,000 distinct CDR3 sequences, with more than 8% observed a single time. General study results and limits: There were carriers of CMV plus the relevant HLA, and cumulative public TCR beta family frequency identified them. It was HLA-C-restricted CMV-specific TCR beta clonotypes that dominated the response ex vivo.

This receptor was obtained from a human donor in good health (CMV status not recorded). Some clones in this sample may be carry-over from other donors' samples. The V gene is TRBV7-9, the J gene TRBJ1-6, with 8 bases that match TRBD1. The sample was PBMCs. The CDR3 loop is CAIADRGSSYNSPLHF. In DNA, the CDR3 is TGTGCCATCGCCGACAGGGGAAGCTCCTATAATTCACCCCTCCACTTT.